This is a list of T cell receptor beta chains from one sample in a study of blood T cells in healthy people across ages. One entry per CDR3 protein, called by TCRdb with MiXCR from the 5' RACE reads. This sample carries 650,000 to 800,000 distinct CDR3 sequences, over 40% of them seen once, and the ten largest clones take less than 15%. The sequencing sample was made of blood. The receptors were gathered from an elderly woman in good health. Each CDR3 is given with its conserved first and last residue. The D gene is left open where the match is weak. Where a row states a size, it is once, few, many or the class of an expanded clone; other rows omit it.

>.|TRBV12-3/TRBV12-4|many|TRBJ2-4
CASSRGTGNIQYF
TGTGCCAGCAGTCGGGGAACTGGAAACATTCAGTACTTC
>TRBD1|TRBV9|many|TRBJ2-3
CASSVATGGGADTQYF
TGTGCCAGCAGCGTAGCAACAGGGGGAGGCGCAGATACGCAGTATTTT
>TRBD2|TRBV20-1|.|TRBJ2-3
CSANSGGSTDTQYF
TGCAGTGCTAACAGCGGGGGGAGCACAGATACGCAGTATTTT
>TRBD1|TRBV2|many|TRBJ1-2
CASSELETGGQGYTF
TGTGCCAGCAGTGAGTTGGAGACAGGGGGACAAGGCTACACCTTC
>.|TRBV7-9|.|TRBJ2-1
CASSLGLTGDEQFF
TGTGCCAGCAGCTTAGGACTCACAGGAGATGAGCAGTTCTTC
>.|TRBV18|.|TRBJ2-2
CASSPVQGANTGELFF
TGTGCCAGCTCACCAGTCCAGGGTGCGAACACCGGGGAGCTGTTTTTT
>.|TRBV20-1|.|TRBJ2-7
CGGRESYEQYF
TGCGGTGGTCGGGAGAGCTACGAGCAGTACTTC
>.|TRBV9|many|TRBJ2-1
CASSVAHEQFF
TGTGCCAGCAGCGTAGCCCATGAGCAGTTCTTC
>.|TRBV28|.|TRBJ1-5
CASRSRGTNQPQHF
TGTGCCAGCAGGTCCCGGGGGACCAATCAGCCCCAGCATTTT
>TRBD1|TRBV27|few|TRBJ2-7
CASSGYTGGKSSYEQYF
TGTGCCAGCAGTGGATATACAGGGGGAAAAAGCTCCTACGAGCAGTACTTC
>.|TRBV19|many|TRBJ1-2
CASSGNGGYGYTF
TGTGCCAGTAGTGGGAACGGAGGCTATGGCTACACCTTC
>TRBD2|TRBV29-1|.|TRBJ2-7
CSAGAGGREQYF
TGCAGCGCCGGAGCGGGGGGTCGCGAGCAGTACTTC
>.|TRBV5-1|.|TRBJ2-7
CASSPGDRSFIPSYEQYF
TGCGCCAGCAGCCCGGGCGACAGGTCGTTTATTCCTTCCTACGAGCAGTACTTC
>.|TRBV18|.|TRBJ2-5
CASSPGPETQYF
TGTGCCAGCTCACCAGGTCCAGAGACCCAGTACTTC
>TRBD1|TRBV15|.|TRBJ1-3
CATSRGTGAGNTIYF
TGTGCCACCAGCAGGGGAACAGGGGCTGGAAACACCATATATTTT
>TRBD2|TRBV9|many|TRBJ2-4
CASSVGSSGGAKNIQYF
TGTGCCAGCAGCGTAGGAAGTAGCGGGGGGGCCAAAAACATTCAGTACTTC
>.|TRBV20-1|.|TRBJ2-5
CSASASTLNNEQYF
TGCAGCGCGTCCGCCAGCACTCTTAACAATGAGCAGTACTTC
>TRBD1|TRBV5-1|many|TRBJ2-3
CASSLTRGQMGTQYF
TGCGCCAGCAGCTTGACAAGGGGACAGATGGGTACGCAGTATTTT